The source of this T cell receptor (beta chain) is a study of monozygotic twins with inflammatory bowel disease. UMIs that included a 6-nucleotide sample barcode were added by template switching, which took place during cDNA synthesis. One entry per CDR3 protein, without DNA, is what TCRdb gives after re-calling the 5' RACE reads. The sample includes more than 300,000 distinct CDR3 sequences. Regarding this clonotype: The antigen is not known.

This CDR3 contains 15 residues. CDR1 and CDR2 from the germline V gene are DFQATT and SNEGSKA (reference sequence). Broader study findings: Reduced clonotype sharing with other individuals was observed in IBD patients relative to healthy twins, especially with disease activity.

The sequenced material came from blood. The receptor was derived from a human donor with ulcerative colitis or Crohn's disease, or a healthy co-twin of an affected twin (not recorded which). The chain recombines TRBV20-1 with TRBJ1-1; as DNA is missing, the TRBD1 call by TCRdb cannot be tested. CDR3 loop: CSARVIQGAHTEAFF.